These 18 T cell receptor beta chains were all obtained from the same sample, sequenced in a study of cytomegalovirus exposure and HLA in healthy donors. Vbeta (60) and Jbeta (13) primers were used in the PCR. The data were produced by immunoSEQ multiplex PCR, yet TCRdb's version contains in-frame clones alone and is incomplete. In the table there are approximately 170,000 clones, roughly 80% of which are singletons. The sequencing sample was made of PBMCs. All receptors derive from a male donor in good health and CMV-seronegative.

As DNA, the CDR3 is TGTGCCAGCAGTTTTCAAGCGGGAAACTCCTACGAGCAGTACTTC. This translates into CASSFQAGNSYEQYF. The genes are TRBV27 and TRBJ2-7, with 7 bases fitting TRBD2. Germline V gene data show CDR1 as MNHEY and CDR2 as SMNVEV (reference sequence). With 3 bases clipped from V and 0 bases from J, the junction kept 5 bases outside the gene matches. CDR3 size: 15 residues.

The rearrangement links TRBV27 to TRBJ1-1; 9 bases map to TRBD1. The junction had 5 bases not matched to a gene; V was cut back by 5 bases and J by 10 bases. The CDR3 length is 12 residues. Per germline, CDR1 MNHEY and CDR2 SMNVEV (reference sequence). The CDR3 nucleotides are TGTGCCAGCAGTCCAAACAGGGGGCGAGCTTTCTTT. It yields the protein CASSPNRGRAFF.

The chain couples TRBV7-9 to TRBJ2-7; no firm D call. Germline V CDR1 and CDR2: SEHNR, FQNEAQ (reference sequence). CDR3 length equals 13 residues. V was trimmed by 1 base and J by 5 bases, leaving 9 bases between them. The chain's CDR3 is CASSLVAGHEQYF. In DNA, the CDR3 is TGTGCCAGCAGCTTAGTAGCCGGCCACGAGCAGTACTTC.

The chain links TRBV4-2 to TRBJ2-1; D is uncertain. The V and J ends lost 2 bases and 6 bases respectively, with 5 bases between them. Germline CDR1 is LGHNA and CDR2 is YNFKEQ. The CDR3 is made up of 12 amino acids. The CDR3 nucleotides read TGTGCCAGCAGCCAACTGTCCAATGAGCAGTTCTTC. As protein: CASSQLSNEQFF.

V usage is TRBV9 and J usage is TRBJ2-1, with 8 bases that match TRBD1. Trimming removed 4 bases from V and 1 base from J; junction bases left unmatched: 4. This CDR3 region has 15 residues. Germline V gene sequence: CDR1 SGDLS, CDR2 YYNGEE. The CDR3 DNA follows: TGTGCCAGCAGCACAGGGGGGTCTTCCTACAATGAGCAGTTCTTC. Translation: CASSTGGSSYNEQFF. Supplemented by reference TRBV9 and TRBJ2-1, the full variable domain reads DSGVTQTPKHLITATGQRVTLRCSPRSGDLSVYWYQQSLDQGLQFLIQYYNGEERAKGNILERFSAQQFPDLHSELNLSSLELGDSALYFCASSTGGSSYNEQFFGPGTRLTVL.

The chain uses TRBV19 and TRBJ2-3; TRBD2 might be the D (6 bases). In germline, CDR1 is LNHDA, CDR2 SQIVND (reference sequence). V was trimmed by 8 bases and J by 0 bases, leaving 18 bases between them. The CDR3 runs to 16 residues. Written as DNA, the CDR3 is TGTGCCAGTGCCGAGCGGGCTGGAACTAGCACAGATACGCAGTATTTT. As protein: CASAERAGTSTDTQYF.

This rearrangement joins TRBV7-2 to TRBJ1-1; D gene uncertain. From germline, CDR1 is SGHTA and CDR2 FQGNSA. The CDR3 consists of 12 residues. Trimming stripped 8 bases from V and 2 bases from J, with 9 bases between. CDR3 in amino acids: CASGGFNTEAFF. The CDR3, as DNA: TGTGCCAGCGGCGGGTTCAACACTGAAGCTTTCTTT.

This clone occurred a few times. CDR3 protein: CASSLIGKDQPQHF. CDR3 nucleotides: TGTGCCAGCAGCTTGATCGGGAAGGATCAGCCCCAGCATTTT. V is TRBV5-6 and J is TRBJ1-5; no definite D call. Germline CDR1 SGHDT, CDR2 YYEEEE. The CDR3 extends over 14 amino acids. V dropped 1 base and J dropped 5 bases, with 10 bases sitting between them. The full variable domain, with the rest looked up from reference TRBV5-6 and TRBJ1-5, is DAGVTQSPTHLIKTRGQQVTLRCSPKSGHDTVSWYQQALGQGPQFIFQYYEEEERQRGNFPDRFSGHQFPNYSSELNVNALLLGDSALYLCASSLIGKDQPQHFGDGTRLSIL.

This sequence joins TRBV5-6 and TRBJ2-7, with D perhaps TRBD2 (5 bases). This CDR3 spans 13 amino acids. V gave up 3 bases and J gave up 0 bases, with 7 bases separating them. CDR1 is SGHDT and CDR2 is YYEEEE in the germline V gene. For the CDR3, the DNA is TGTGCCAGCAGCTACGGGAACTCCTACGAGCAGTACTTC. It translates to CASSYGNSYEQYF.

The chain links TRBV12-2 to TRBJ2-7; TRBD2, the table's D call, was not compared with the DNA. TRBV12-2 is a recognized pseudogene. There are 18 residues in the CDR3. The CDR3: CASRLARSSGIQASEQYF. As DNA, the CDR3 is TGTGCAAGTCGCTTAGCGAGGTCTAGCGGGATCCAAGCCTCCGAGCAGTACTTC.

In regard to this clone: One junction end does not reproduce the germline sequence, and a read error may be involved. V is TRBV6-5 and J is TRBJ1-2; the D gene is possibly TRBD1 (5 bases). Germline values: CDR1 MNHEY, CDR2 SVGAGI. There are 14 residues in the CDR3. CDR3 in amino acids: CASSYLDPGYGYPF. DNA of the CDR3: TGTGCCAGCAGTTACTTGGACCCAGGGTATGGCTACCCCTTC.

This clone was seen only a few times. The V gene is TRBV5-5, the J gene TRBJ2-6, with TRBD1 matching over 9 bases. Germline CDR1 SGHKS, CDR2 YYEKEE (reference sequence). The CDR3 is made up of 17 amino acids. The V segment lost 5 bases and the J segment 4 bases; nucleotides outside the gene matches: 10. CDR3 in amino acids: CASRVLQGAGGANVLTF. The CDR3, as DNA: TGTGCCAGCAGAGTCCTACAGGGGGCGGGCGGGGCCAACGTCCTGACTTTC. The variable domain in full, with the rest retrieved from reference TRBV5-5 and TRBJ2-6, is DAGVTQSPTHLIKTRGQQVTLRCSPISGHKSVSWYQQVLGQGPQFIFQYYEKEERGRGNFPDRFSARQFPNYSSELNVNALLLGDSALYLCASRVLQGAGGANVLTFGAGSRLTVL.

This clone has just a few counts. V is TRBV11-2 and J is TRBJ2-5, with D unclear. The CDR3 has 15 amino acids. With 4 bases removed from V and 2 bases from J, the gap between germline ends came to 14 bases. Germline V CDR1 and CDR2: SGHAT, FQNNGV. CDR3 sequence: CASSSAFRLQETQYF. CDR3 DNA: TGTGCCAGCAGCTCAGCCTTCCGACTGCAAGAGACCCAGTACTTC.

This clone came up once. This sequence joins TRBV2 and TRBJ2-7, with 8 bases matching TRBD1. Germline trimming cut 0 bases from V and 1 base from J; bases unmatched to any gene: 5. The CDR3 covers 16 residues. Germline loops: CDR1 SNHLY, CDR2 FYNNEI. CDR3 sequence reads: CASSEAYRTGSYEQYF. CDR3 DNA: TGTGCCAGCAGTGAAGCGTATCGGACAGGGTCCTACGAGCAGTACTTC.

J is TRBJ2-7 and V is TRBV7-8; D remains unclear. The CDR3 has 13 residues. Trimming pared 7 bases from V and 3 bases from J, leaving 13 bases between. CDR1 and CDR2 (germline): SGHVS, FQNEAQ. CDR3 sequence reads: CASTPPSGYEQYF. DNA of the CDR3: TGTGCCAGCACGCCTCCCTCCGGCTACGAGCAGTACTTC.

CDR3 sequence (DNA): TGTGCCAGCAGTGTCCCCGGGACTAGCGGGAGAGCCGCGAACACCGGGGAGCTGTTTTTT. Encoded protein: CASSVPGTSGRAANTGELFF. This chain joins TRBV6-1 and TRBJ2-2, with TRBD2 matching 14 bases. There are 20 residues in the CDR3. Germline CDR1 and CDR2: MNHNS and SASEGT. Trimming took 4 bases from V and 0 from J; bases not matched to a gene: 10.

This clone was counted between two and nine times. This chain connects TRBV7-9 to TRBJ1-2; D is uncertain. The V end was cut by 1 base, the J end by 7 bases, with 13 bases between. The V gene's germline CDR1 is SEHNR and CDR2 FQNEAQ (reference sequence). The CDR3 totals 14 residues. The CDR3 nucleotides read TGTGCCAGCAGCTTAGATCCCTCAGCGGTTGGCTACACCTTC. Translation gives CASSLDPSAVGYTF.

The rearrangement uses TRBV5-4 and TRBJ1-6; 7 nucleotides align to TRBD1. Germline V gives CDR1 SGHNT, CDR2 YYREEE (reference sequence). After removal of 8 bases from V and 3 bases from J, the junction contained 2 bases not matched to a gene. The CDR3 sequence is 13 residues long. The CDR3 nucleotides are TGTGCCAGTACAGGGGACTATAATTCACCCCTCCACTTT. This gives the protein CASTGDYNSPLHF.